The 20 T cell receptor beta chains given below trace back to one sample, sequenced in a study of cytomegalovirus exposure and HLA in healthy donors. Primers: 60 Vbeta forward and 13 Jbeta reverse. Clones were sequenced by immunoSEQ multiplex PCR, and TCRdb holds only the in-frame ones, with some missing. The table records some 50,000 clones, approximately 67% of them present only once. Material for sequencing was PBMCs. Receptors originate from a man aged 25-45 years in good health and CMV-seronegative.

The chain joins TRBV10-3 to TRBJ1-2, with 7 bases lining up with TRBD1. From germline, CDR1 is ENHRY and CDR2 SYGVKD. The length of the CDR3 is 14 residues. The V segment lost 10 bases and the J segment 0 bases; nucleotides outside the gene matches: 8. The CDR3 nucleotides read TGTGCCACCCGACAGGGTGGAACTAACTATGGCTACACCTTC. This encodes CATRQGGTNYGYTF.

This clone was recorded a few times. J is TRBJ2-7 and V is TRBV6-5; 7 nucleotides match TRBD2. The V gene's germline CDR1 is MNHEY and CDR2 SVGAGI. This CDR3 contains 13 residues. J gave up 0 bases and V 6 bases, and 2 bases lay outside the gene matches. CDR3 loop: CASRGLPSYEQYF. In DNA form, the CDR3 reads TGTGCCAGCAGGGGACTACCCTCCTACGAGCAGTACTTC.

This clone was seen only a few times. The rearrangement joins TRBV5-1 to TRBJ1-1; D is unclear. Between the trimmed V and J ends, which lost 1 base and 4 bases, there was a span of 8 bases. The CDR3 runs to 13 residues. The germline V gene encodes CDR1 SGHRS and CDR2 YFSETQ. The CDR3, as DNA: TGCGCCAGCAGCTTGTGGGGAGGCACTGAAGCTTTCTTT. Protein sequence: CASSLWGGTEAFF. The full variable domain, its missing parts supplied by reference TRBV5-1 and TRBJ1-1, is KAGVTQTPRYLIKTRGQQVTLSCSPISGHRSVSWYQQTPGQGLQFLFEYFSETQRNKGNFPGRFSGRQFSNSRSEMNVSTLELGDSALYLCASSLWGGTEAFFGQGTRLTVV.

The gene calls are TRBV4-1 and TRBJ2-6; D unclear. CDR3 length: 15 amino acids. V was trimmed by 5 bases and J by 2 bases, leaving 10 bases between them. CDR1 MGHRA and CDR2 YSYEKL come from the germline V gene. CDR3 region: CASSGDGTGANVLTF. The DNA for the CDR3 is TGCGCCAGCAGCGGAGATGGAACTGGGGCCAACGTCCTGACTTTC.

This clone was counted only a few times. DNA for the CDR3: TGTGCCAGCGGGGGGAGACTGGCCGGGGAGCTGTTTTTT. Residues: CASGGRLAGELFF. The V call is TRBV2, the J call TRBJ2-2, with a tentative D call TRBD2 (6 bases). Trimming pared 8 bases from V and 6 bases from J, leaving 13 bases between. CDR1 is SNHLY, CDR2 FYNNEI, per germline. This CDR3 comprises 13 residues.

The genes are TRBV6-1 and TRBJ2-1; 7 nucleotides match TRBD1. This CDR3 is built from 14 residues. The V segment lost 3 bases and the J segment 7 bases; nucleotides outside the gene matches: 6. Germline CDR1 MNHNS, CDR2 SASEGT. This CDR3 is CASSDRTGVNEQFF. In DNA, the CDR3 is TGTGCCAGCAGTGACCGTACAGGGGTAAATGAGCAGTTCTTC.

The genes are TRBV27 and TRBJ2-1; D might be TRBD1 (5 bases). CDR1 and CDR2 from the germline V gene are MNHEY and SMNVEV (reference sequence). Trimming removed 5 bases at V and 9 bases at J, with 11 bases between. This CDR3 has 12 residues. The CDR3 region has the DNA TGTGCCAGCAGTATTCAGGGTGGTGAGCAGTTCTTC. Its translation is CASSIQGGEQFF.

This sequence joins TRBV23-1 and TRBJ1-1; weak D call: TRBD1 (5 bases). TRBV23-1 is an open reading frame, and its role is uncertain. This CDR3 is built from 15 residues. The V end was cut by 5 bases, the J end by 4 bases, with 17 bases between. For the CDR3, the DNA is TGCGCCAGCAGTAGGGAAGGCCGTAGGGGCACTGAAGCTTTCTTT. It is translated as CASSREGRRGTEAFF.

The chain carries TRBV2 and TRBJ2-7; 7 bases are a match to TRBD1. There are 12 residues in the CDR3. Germline lookup yields CDR1 SNHLY and CDR2 FYNNEI. V was pared by 10 bases and J by 2 bases, with 5 bases of the junction left unmatched. The CDR3 spells CATGDSAYEQYF. CDR3 in DNA: TGTGCCACAGGGGACAGCGCCTACGAGCAGTACTTC.

The chain links TRBV7-2 to TRBJ1-1; the D gene is possibly TRBD1 (5 bases). Trimming removed 5 bases at V and 4 bases at J, with 11 bases between. CDR3 length: 13 residues. Germline V CDR1 and CDR2: SGHTA, FQGNSA. CDR3 coding DNA: TGTGCCAGCAGCCAGCGGGGCGTCACTGAAGCTTTCTTT. It is translated as CASSQRGVTEAFF.

The chain links TRBV10-3 to TRBJ1-1, with 7 positions matching TRBD1. The V gene's germline CDR1 is ENHRY and CDR2 SYGVKD. There are 13 residues in the CDR3. V shed 10 bases, J shed 4 bases, and the junction held 9 bases outside the gene matches. The CDR3 loop reads CATLQGMGTEAFF. In nucleotides, the CDR3 is TGTGCCACCTTACAGGGGATGGGCACTGAAGCTTTCTTT.

A note on this clone: Other DNA variants within this sample encode the same CDR3. The chain recombines TRBV6-5 with TRBJ1-2, with 7 nucleotides matching TRBD1. Per the germline V gene, CDR1 is MNHEY and CDR2 is SVGAGI. V was clipped by 5 bases and J by 2 bases; unmatched bases: 2. The CDR3 has 13 residues. The CDR3 nucleotides are TGTGCCAGCAGTCCGACAGGGAACTATGGCTACACCTTC. Its translation: CASSPTGNYGYTF.

This chain links TRBV6-5 with TRBJ2-5; 7 bases are shared with TRBD2. Germline lookup yields CDR1 MNHEY and CDR2 SVGAGI. The CDR3 extends over 15 amino acids. Unmatched junction bases numbered 8, after V lost 3 bases and J lost 4 bases. CDR3 region: CASSYRPWEGETQYF. The CDR3 DNA reads as TGTGCCAGCAGTTATCGGCCCTGGGAGGGAGAGACCCAGTACTTC.

This chain links TRBV27 with TRBJ2-7, with a possible D match to TRBD2 (6 bases). V lost 0 bases and J lost 13, with 16 bases in between. The CDR3 is 13 amino acids. The V gene's germline CDR1 is MNHEY and CDR2 SMNVEV (reference sequence). The CDR3 DNA reads as TGTGCCAGCAGTTTATCACGGGGGACTCCCCGTTACTTC. This translates into CASSLSRGTPRYF.

The chain couples TRBV19 to TRBJ2-3, with 8 positions matching TRBD2. From germline, CDR1 is LNHDA and CDR2 SQIVND (reference sequence). This CDR3 is 17 amino acids long. J was trimmed by 4 bases and V by 6 bases; bases with no gene match: 15. This CDR3 reads CASSFGGLGDRPDTQYF. In nucleotides, the CDR3 is TGTGCCAGTAGCTTTGGGGGACTAGGGGACCGTCCAGATACGCAGTATTTT.

This clone was observed once. CDR3: CATSGPGQENEKLFF. The CDR3 DNA reads TGTGCCACCAGCGGTCCGGGACAGGAAAATGAAAAACTGTTTTTT. The V call is TRBV15, the J call TRBJ1-4, with 8 nucleotides matching TRBD1. The CDR3 is made up of 15 amino acids. Trimming at V came to 5 bases and at J to 5 bases, leaving 7 bases not matched to a gene. Germline V lookup: CDR1 LNHNV, CDR2 YYDKDF (reference sequence).

This chain joins TRBV19 and TRBJ2-7; D is undetermined. With 5 bases removed from V and 5 bases from J, the gap between germline ends came to 16 bases. Looked up from germline, CDR1 is LNHDA and CDR2 is SQIVND (reference sequence). The CDR3 covers 14 residues. DNA for the CDR3: TGTGCCAGTAGTGCCACGGTCCCAGGCAACGAGCAGTACTTC. The encoded protein is CASSATVPGNEQYF. Looking up the rest from reference TRBV19 and TRBJ2-7 gives the full variable domain: DGGITQSPKYLFRKEGQNVTLSCEQNLNHDAMYWYRQDPGQGLRLIYYSQIVNDFQKGDIAEGYSVSREKKESFPLTVTSAQKNPTAFYLCASSATVPGNEQYFGPGTRLTVT.

The CDR3 spells CASSLQMNTEAFF. CDR3 nucleotide sequence: TGTGCCAGTAGCCTACAGATGAACACTGAAGCTTTCTTT. The V and J genes are TRBV19 and TRBJ1-1; unclear D gene. Looked up from germline, CDR1 is LNHDA and CDR2 is SQIVND (reference sequence). The CDR3 is made up of 13 amino acids. Trimming took off 6 bases at V and 0 bases at J, with 8 bases between the two ends.

The rearrangement joins TRBV4-1 to TRBJ2-7; 7 bases are shared with TRBD1. The junction had 8 bases not matched to a gene; V was cut back by 4 bases and J by 2 bases. There are 15 residues in the CDR3. The germline gives CDR1 MGHRA, CDR2 YSYEKL. The CDR3 DNA reads TGCGCCAGCAGCCTAGAGGGGCAGGGGGCCTACGAGCAGTACTTC. It encodes CASSLEGQGAYEQYF.

V gene TRBV2 combines with J gene TRBJ2-1; 13 nucleotides match TRBD2. With V trimmed by 4 bases and J by 0 bases, 3 bases remained unmatched. CDR1 is SNHLY and CDR2 is FYNNEI in the germline V gene. The CDR3 is made up of 17 amino acids. The CDR3 loop reads CASSAGLAGSSYNEQFF. CDR3 DNA: TGTGCCAGCAGTGCGGGACTAGCGGGGAGCTCCTACAATGAGCAGTTCTTC.